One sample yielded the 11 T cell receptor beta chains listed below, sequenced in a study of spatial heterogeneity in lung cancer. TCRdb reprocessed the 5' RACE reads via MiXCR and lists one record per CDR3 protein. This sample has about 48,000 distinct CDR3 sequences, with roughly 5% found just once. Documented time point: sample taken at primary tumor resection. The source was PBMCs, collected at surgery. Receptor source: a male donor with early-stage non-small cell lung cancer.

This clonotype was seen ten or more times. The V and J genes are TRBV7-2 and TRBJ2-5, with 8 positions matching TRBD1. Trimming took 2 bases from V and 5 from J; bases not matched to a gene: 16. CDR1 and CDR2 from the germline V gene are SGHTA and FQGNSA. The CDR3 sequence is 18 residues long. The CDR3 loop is CASSLRPSAGGLRETQYF. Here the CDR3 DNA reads TGTGCCAGCAGCTTACGACCTTCGGCAGGGGGCCTCAGGGAGACCCAGTACTTC.

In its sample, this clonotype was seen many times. CDR3 sequence reads: CSARENGRERGAQYF. CDR3 bases: TGCAGTGCTAGAGAGAATGGGCGGGAGAGGGGCGCGCAGTATTTT. This chain joins TRBV20-1 and TRBJ2-3, with 7 bases identical to TRBD2. CDR3 length: 15 amino acids. The V and J ends lost 0 bases and 10 bases, in that order; junction bases with no gene match: 13. Per the germline V gene, CDR1 is DFQATT and CDR2 is SNEGSKA (reference sequence).

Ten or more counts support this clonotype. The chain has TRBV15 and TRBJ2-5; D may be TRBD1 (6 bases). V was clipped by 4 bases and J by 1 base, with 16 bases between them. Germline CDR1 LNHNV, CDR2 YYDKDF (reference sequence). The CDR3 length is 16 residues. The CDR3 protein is CATSTAATGRQETQYF. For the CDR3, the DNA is TGTGCCACCAGCACCGCCGCAACAGGGCGCCAAGAGACCCAGTACTTC.

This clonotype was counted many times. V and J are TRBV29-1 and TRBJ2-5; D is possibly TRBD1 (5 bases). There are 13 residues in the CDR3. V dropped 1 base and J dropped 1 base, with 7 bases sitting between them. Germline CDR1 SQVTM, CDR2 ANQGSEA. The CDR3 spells CSVEGGSQETQYF. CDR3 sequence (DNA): TGCAGCGTTGAAGGGGGCAGCCAAGAGACCCAGTACTTC.

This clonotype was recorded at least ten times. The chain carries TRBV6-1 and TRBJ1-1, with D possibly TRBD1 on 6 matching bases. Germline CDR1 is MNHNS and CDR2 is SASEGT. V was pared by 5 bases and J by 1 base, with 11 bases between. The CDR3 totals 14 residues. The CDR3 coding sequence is TGTGCCAGCAGTAAGGAACAGGGGAACACTGAAGCTTTCTTT. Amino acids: CASSKEQGNTEAFF.

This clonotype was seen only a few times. The CDR3, as DNA: TGTGCCAGCAGCTTACCCCCCACGGGAGGGGTTGTGGAGACCCAGTACTTC. The encoded protein is CASSLPPTGGVVETQYF. This chain connects TRBV13 to TRBJ2-5, with 8 bases identical to TRBD2. From germline, CDR1 is PRHDT and CDR2 FYEKMQ (reference sequence). V was clipped by 2 bases and J by 5 bases; unmatched bases: 13. The CDR3 contains 17 residues.

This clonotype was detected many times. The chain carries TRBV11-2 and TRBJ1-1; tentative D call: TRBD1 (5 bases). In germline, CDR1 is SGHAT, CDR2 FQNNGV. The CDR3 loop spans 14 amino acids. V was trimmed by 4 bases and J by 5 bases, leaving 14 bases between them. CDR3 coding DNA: TGTGCCAGCAGCTCCCAGGGTGTCGGTACTGAAGCTTTCTTT. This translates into CASSSQGVGTEAFF.

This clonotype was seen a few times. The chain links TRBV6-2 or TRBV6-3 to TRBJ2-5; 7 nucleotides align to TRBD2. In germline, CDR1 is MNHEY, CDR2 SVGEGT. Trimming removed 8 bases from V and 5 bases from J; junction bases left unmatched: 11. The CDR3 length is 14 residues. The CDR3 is CASEAGPEGETQYF. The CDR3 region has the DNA TGTGCCAGCGAAGCGGGACCCGAGGGGGAGACCCAGTACTTC.

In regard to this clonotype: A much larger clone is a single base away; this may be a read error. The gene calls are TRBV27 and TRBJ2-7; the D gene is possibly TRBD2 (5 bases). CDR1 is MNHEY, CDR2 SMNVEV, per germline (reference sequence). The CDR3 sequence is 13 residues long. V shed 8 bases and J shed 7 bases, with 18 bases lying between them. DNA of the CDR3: TGTGCCAGCGGTAAAAATCCGGGAAGAGAGCAGTACTTC. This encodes CASGKNPGREQYF.

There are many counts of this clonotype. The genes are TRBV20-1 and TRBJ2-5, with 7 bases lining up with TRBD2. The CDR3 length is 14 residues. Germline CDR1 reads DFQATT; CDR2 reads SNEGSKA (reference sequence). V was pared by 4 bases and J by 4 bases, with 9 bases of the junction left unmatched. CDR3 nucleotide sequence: TGCAGTGCTACGACGAGCGGGATTGGAGAGACCCAGTACTTC. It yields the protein CSATTSGIGETQYF.

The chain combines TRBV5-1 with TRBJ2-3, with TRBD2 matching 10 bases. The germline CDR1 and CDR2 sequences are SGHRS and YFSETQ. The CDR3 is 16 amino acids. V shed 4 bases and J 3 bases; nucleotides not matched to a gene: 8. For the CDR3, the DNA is TGCGCCAGCAGCCAGCTGCTAGCGGGAGCTACAGATACGCAGTATTTT. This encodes CASSQLLAGATDTQYF.